The present T cell receptor beta chain was sequenced within a study of vaccination and CD4 T cells after COVID-19. Study information: Six males and four females, two Hispanic, made up the convalescents.

The germline V gene has CDR1 SNHLY and CDR2 FYNNEI. The CDR3 covers 15 residues. The V and J ends lost 8 bases and 2 bases respectively, with 17 bases between them. This clonotype is deemed medium-sized. No antigen is known for it. Specified treatment: approximately 11-day PBMC culture with coronavirus spike peptide pools or control peptides (ViraFEST assay). Negative selection separated CD4+ T cells from approximately 11-day cultures. The study sequenced cultured CD4+ T cell DNA using the Oncomine TCR Beta short-read assay. Scientists extracted genomic DNA from CD4+ T cells grown in culture. Each CDR3 protein gets one entry after TCRdb re-called the PCR reads with MiXCR. The top ten clones hold around an eighth of a sample with about 3,500 distinct CDR3 sequences, roughly 16% of them seen once.

The receptor was isolated from a human donor who had recovered from COVID-19. This sequence joins TRBV2 and TRBJ2-3; D may correspond to TRBD1 or TRBD2 (5 bases each). The sequenced material came from CD4+ T cells from blood, cultured in vitro. CDR3 DNA sequence: TGTGCCAGCTCCCCCTGGGGGTCCCACACAGATACGCAGTATTTT. Translated: CASSPWGSHTDTQYF. Using reference TRBV2 and TRBJ2-3 for the parts outside the CDR3, the full variable domain is EPEVTQTPSHQVTQMGQEVILRCVPISNHLYFYWYRQILGQKVEFLVSFYNNEISEKSEIFDDQFSVERPDGSNFTLKIRSTKLEDSAMYFCASSPWGSHTDTQYFGPGTRLTVL.